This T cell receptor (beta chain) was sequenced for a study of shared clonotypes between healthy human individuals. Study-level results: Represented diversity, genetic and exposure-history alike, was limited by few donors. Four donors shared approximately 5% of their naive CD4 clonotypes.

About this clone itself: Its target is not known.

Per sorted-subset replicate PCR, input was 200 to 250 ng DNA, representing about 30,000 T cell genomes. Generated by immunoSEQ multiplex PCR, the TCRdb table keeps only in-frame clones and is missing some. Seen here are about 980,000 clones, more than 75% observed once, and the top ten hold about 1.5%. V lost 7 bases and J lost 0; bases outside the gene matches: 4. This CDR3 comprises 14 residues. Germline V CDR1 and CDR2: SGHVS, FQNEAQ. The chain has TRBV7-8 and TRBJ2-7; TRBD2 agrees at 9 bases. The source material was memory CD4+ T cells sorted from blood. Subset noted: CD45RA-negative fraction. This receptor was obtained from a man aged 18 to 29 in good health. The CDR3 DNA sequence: TGTGCCAGCAAAAGCGGGAGGAGCTCCTACGAGCAGTACTTC. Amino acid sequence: CASKSGRSSYEQYF.